Sequencing of this TCR beta chain was carried out in a study of blood T cell repertoires in COVID-19. Overall study: PBMCs, B-cell-depleted T cells, or T cells were the source of the cDNA or gDNA that made up the material.

Each recovered donor of Cohort 3 presented with two negative PCRs, clearance, or symptom resolution. Using immunoSEQ multiplex PCR, the repertoire was profiled, and TCRdb retains in-frame clones only, with some absent. The table shows approximately 260,000 clones, with just under 90% occurring only once. Losses at the gene ends were 7 bases for V and 5 bases for J; bases not matched to a gene: 10. The CDR3 contains 13 residues. CDR1 and CDR2 (germline): SQVTM, ANQGSEA. This clone was counted a single time. V and J are TRBV29-1 and TRBJ1-2; 7 nucleotides match TRBD1. Sequenced material: PBMCs or T cells enriched from blood (not recorded which). This clonotype was obtained from a woman aged 55-70 years who had recovered from COVID-19. The CDR3 nucleotides are TGCAGCGCCTCCAGCACAGGGGAGTATGGCTACACCTTC. Translation: CSASSTGEYGYTF.